This TCR beta chain was recovered during a study of T cells in Graves' hyperthyroidism and ophthalmopathy. Together with thyroid ultrasound, orbital computed tomography, serum thyroxine and TRAb, clinical symptoms were used for diagnoses. Regions amplified from RNA transcripts were the TCR beta CDR3 regions. The HTBI primer set was used in a first-round RT-PCR of the TCR CDR3. MiXCR, run by TCRdb on the multiplex PCR reads, gives a single entry per CDR3 protein. The table has fewer than 650,000 distinct CDR3 sequences, approximately 14% seen once. Concerning this clonotype: Its antigen is currently unknown. One junction end does not reproduce the germline sequence, and a read error may be involved.

Study outcomes and limitations: Classification by a 13 V-J model distinguished ophthalmopathy from stable hyperthyroidism.

The CDR3 totals 17 residues. Germline CDR1 is KGHSH and CDR2 is LQKENI. The sequencing sample was made of blood. V is TRBV18 and J is TRBJ1-2; D remains ambiguous. This TCR was sampled from a woman aged 25 to 39 with Graves' hyperthyroidism that later progressed to Graves' ophthalmopathy. CDR3 residues: CASSPIGAGYFNYGYTF. CDR3 nucleotides: TGTGCCAGCTCACCGATCGGCGCAGGCTATTTTAACTATGGTTACACCTTC.